This is a list of T cell receptor beta chains from one sample in a study of cytomegalovirus exposure and HLA in healthy donors. Method: immunoSEQ multiplex PCR; TCRdb's copy keeps in-frame clones and lacks some. The repertoire holds about 130,000 clones, with about 80% as singletons. Sequenced: PBMCs. The receptors were sampled from a man aged 35-49 years in good health and CMV-seropositive. Each CDR3 is given with its conserved first and last residue. A D gene is named only where the DNA matches it firmly. Clone size is not always given. Where it is, it says once, few, many or a class for expanded clones.

- | - | TRBJ2-7 | TRBV9 | CASSVRSGRYEQYF | TGTGCCAGCAGCGTCAGGTCAGGTCGTTACGAGCAGTACTTC
TRBD1 | - | TRBJ1-5 | TRBV7-9 | CASSSTGTGDQPQHF | TGTGCCAGCAGTTCCACCGGGACAGGCGATCAGCCCCAGCATTTT
TRBD1 | once | TRBJ1-6 | TRBV5-1 | CASSLAGQGGSPLHF | TGCGCCAGCAGCTTGGCGGGACAGGGGGGTTCACCCCTCCACTTT
TRBD2 | - | TRBJ2-1 | TRBV28 | CASSLGLAGVGEQFF | TGTGCCAGCAGTTTAGGGCTAGCGGGAGTAGGTGAGCAGTTCTTC
- | - | TRBJ2-7 | TRBV15 | CATSRDQGSYEQYF | TGTGCCACCAGCAGAGATCAGGGCAGCTACGAGCAGTACTTC
TRBD1 | - | TRBJ1-5 | TRBV30 | CAWSRGQGTQPQHF | TGTGCCTGGAGTAGGGGGCAGGGGACCCAGCCCCAGCATTTT
TRBD2 | - | TRBJ2-7 | TRBV27 | CASSPLAAKSYEQYF | TGTGCCAGCAGTCCTCTAGCGGCAAAGTCCTACGAGCAGTACTTC
- | - | TRBJ1-1 | TRBV5-1 | CASSLGGLGTEAFF | TGCGCCAGCAGCTTGGGGGGGCTGGGCACTGAAGCTTTCTTT
- | - | TRBJ2-1 | TRBV7-9 | CASLLTAYNEQFF | TGTGCCAGCCTACTGACAGCATACAATGAGCAGTTCTTC
- | - | TRBJ2-1 | TRBV21-1 | CASSNSRDQKGVCNEQFF | TGTGCCAGCAGCAATTCCCGGGACCAGAAGGGGGTTTGCAATGAGCAGTTCTTC
- | - | TRBJ1-5 | TRBV10-2 | CASSGQGGQPQHF | TGCGCCAGCAGTGGGCAGGGTGGGCAGCCCCAGCATTTT
- | - | TRBJ1-2 | TRBV27 | CASTPGGGFNGYTF | TGTGCCAGCACCCCTGGCGGGGGTTTCAATGGCTACACCTTC
- | - | TRBJ2-1 | TRBV6-5 | CASSWDGRFF | TGTGCCAGCAGTTGGGACGGGAGGTTCTTC
- | - | TRBJ1-6 | TRBV21-1 | CASSKGLDRVDSPLHF | TGTGCCAGCAGCAAAGGATTGGACAGGGTAGATTCACCCCTCCACTTT
TRBD1 | - | TRBJ1-2 | TRBV27 | CASSLSGQGSGYTF | TGTGCCAGCAGTTTATCTGGACAGGGTTCTGGCTACACCTTC
- | - | TRBJ1-1 | TRBV6-1 | CASSRRGRANPEAFF | TGTGCCAGCAGTAGACGAGGCAGGGCGAACCCTGAAGCTTTCTTT
- | - | TRBJ1-1 | TRBV5-1 | CASSLGTGQRNTEAFF | TGCGCTAGCAGCTTAGGCACAGGGCAGAGGAACACTGAAGCTTTCTTT
TRBD1 | - | TRBJ1-2 | TRBV6-1 | CASRIWDREDGYTF | TGTGCCAGCAGAATCTGGGACAGGGAAGACGGCTACACCTTC
TRBD2 | - | TRBJ2-5 | TRBV7-9 | CASSSVNSGRPFQETQYF | TGTGCCAGCAGTTCCGTCAATAGCGGGAGGCCATTCCAAGAGACCCAGTACTTC
- | - | TRBJ2-1 | TRBV10-1 | CASSVQGPNNEQFF | TGCGCCAGCAGTGTCCAGGGGCCGAACAATGAGCAGTTCTTC
- | - | TRBJ2-1 | TRBV4-1 | CASSQEGWVEMAEQFF | TGCGCCAGCAGCCAAGAGGGCTGGGTAGAGATGGCGGAGCAGTTCTTC
- | - | TRBJ1-6 | TRBV7-9 | CASSLGPRDNSPLHF | TGTGCCAGCAGCTTAGGTCCCAGGGATAATTCACCCCTCCACTTT
- | - | TRBJ2-7 | TRBV5-1 | CASSLGTDSSYEQYF | TGCGCCAGCAGCTTGGGGACGGACAGCTCCTACGAGCAGTACTTC
TRBD2 | - | TRBJ2-2 | TRBV9 | CASGRVAGGTNTGELFF | TGTGCCAGCGGCCGGGTGGCGGGAGGGACGAACACCGGGGAGCTGTTTTTT
TRBD1 | few | TRBJ2-3 | TRBV6-1 | CASRGTATDTQYF | TGTGCCAGCAGGGGGACAGCCACAGATACGCAGTATTTT
TRBD1 | - | TRBJ2-5 | TRBV6-5 | CASSTPGTGRWEQYF | TGTGCCAGCAGTACGCCGGGGACAGGCCGCTGGGAGCAGTACTTC
- | - | TRBJ2-4 | TRBV7-2 | CASSPSQGGIQYF | TGTGCCAGCAGTCCCAGCCAGGGAGGCATTCAGTACTTC
- | - | TRBJ2-2 | TRBV15 | CATSRVVTGELFF | TGTGCCACCAGCAGAGTAGTAACCGGGGAGCTGTTTTTT
- | - | TRBJ2-5 | TRBV18 | CASSPVTEAETQYF | TGTGCCAGCTCACCAGTAACCGAAGCGGAGACCCAGTACTTC
TRBD1 | few | TRBJ1-2 | TRBV5-4 | CASSLEGAGGGYTF | TGTGCCAGCAGCTTGGAGGGGGCTGGTGGTGGCTACACCTTC
TRBD1 | - | TRBJ2-5 | TRBV29-1 | CSGRDRVQETQYF | TGCAGCGGCCGGGACAGGGTTCAAGAGACCCAGTACTTC
TRBD1 | - | TRBJ2-7 | TRBV27 | CASSLWTGGAYEQYF | TGTGCCAGCAGTTTGTGGACAGGGGGGGCTTACGAGCAGTACTTC
- | - | TRBJ2-2 | TRBV21-1 | CASSKKREQTGQGDTGELFF | TGTGCCAGCAGCAAAAAGAGGGAACAAACGGGACAGGGAGACACCGGGGAGCTGTTTTTT
- | - | TRBJ1-5 | TRBV6-1 | CAARTADYSNQPQHF | TGTGCCGCAAGGACAGCCGATTATAGCAATCAGCCCCAGCATTTT
- | once | TRBJ1-5 | TRBV7-9 | CASNGEDQPQHF | TGTGCCAGCAACGGGGAAGATCAGCCCCAGCATTTT
- | - | TRBJ2-7 | TRBV14 | CASSQTNAYEQYF | TGTGCCAGCAGCCAAACTAACGCCTACGAGCAGTACTTC
- | - | TRBJ1-2 | TRBV5-5 | CASSLSRANYGYTF | TGTGCCAGCAGCTTATCAAGAGCTAACTATGGCTACACCTTC
- | - | TRBJ2-7 | TRBV5-7 | CASPTHSGTTYEQYF | TGTGCCAGTCCGACCCATAGCGGAACGACCTACGAGCAGTACTTC
TRBD2 | - | TRBJ2-7 | TRBV6-1 | CASRASGRGDEQYF | TGTGCCAGCAGGGCTAGCGGGAGGGGCGACGAGCAGTACTTC
TRBD1 | - | TRBJ1-2 | TRBV27 | CASSWTGGYGYTF | TGTGCCAGCAGTTGGACAGGGGGCTATGGCTACACCTTC
- | - | TRBJ1-6 | TRBV14 | CASSQSTGSPLHF | TGTGCCAGCAGCCAATCGACAGGTTCACCCCTCCACTTT
TRBD2 | - | TRBJ2-3 | TRBV5-1 | CASSSWTSGGTDTQYF | TGCGCCAGCAGCTCTTGGACTAGCGGGGGGACAGATACGCAGTATTTT
- | - | TRBJ2-2 | TRBV27 | CASSLSGRINTGELFF | TGTGCCAGCAGTCTCTCGGGAAGGATAAACACCGGGGAGCTGTTTTTT
TRBD2 | - | TRBJ2-1 | TRBV4-1 | CASSPGLAAINEQFF | TGCGCCAGCAGCCCTGGACTAGCGGCTATCAATGAGCAGTTCTTC
- | - | TRBJ2-7 | TRBV27 | CASGKSGTLPYEQYF | TGTGCCAGCGGCAAGTCGGGGACTCTCCCCTACGAGCAGTACTTC
TRBD2 | - | TRBJ2-5 | TRBV19 | CASSAVSSGPQETQYF | TGTGCCAGTAGCGCCGTGTCTAGCGGGCCACAAGAGACCCAGTACTTC
- | once | TRBJ2-1 | TRBV27 | CASKYLAYNEQFF | TGTGCCAGCAAATATTTAGCCTACAATGAGCAGTTCTTC
- | - | TRBJ1-6 | TRBV5-5 | CASSLIPWADGSPLHF | TGTGCCAGCAGCTTGATCCCCTGGGCAGATGGTTCACCCCTCCACTTT
- | once | TRBJ2-7 | TRBV6-5 | CASRFGLAYEQYF | TGTGCCAGCAGATTCGGACTGGCCTACGAGCAGTACTTC
- | - | TRBJ2-4 | TRBV5-1 | CASSLDTHKNIQYF | TGCGCCAGCAGCTTAGACACCCACAAAAACATTCAGTACTTC
- | - | TRBJ1-5 | TRBV16 | CASSQPSGVDNQPQHF | TGTGCCAGCAGCCAGCCATCGGGGGTGGATAATCAGCCCCAGCATTTT
- | once | TRBJ1-6 | TRBV6-1 | CASRTVGSSPLHF | TGTGCCAGCAGGACAGTAGGATCGTCACCCCTCCACTTT
TRBD1 | - | TRBJ2-3 | TRBV5-4 | CASSSSTGVDTQYF | TGTGCCAGCAGTTCATCAACAGGGGTGGATACGCAGTATTTT
- | medium-sized | TRBJ2-6 | TRBV6-1 | CASSAGEGANVLTF | TGTGCCAGCAGTGCCGGGGAGGGGGCCAACGTCCTGACTTTC
- | - | TRBJ2-7 | TRBV6-5 | CASSPSGVPNYEQYF | TGTGCCAGCAGTCCGTCGGGGGTTCCTAACTACGAGCAGTACTTC
TRBD1 | - | TRBJ2-3 | TRBV29-1 | CSSRGGQGPDTQYF | TGCAGCTCTCGAGGCGGACAGGGCCCAGATACGCAGTATTTT
- | few | TRBJ2-6 | TRBV5-1 | CASSATTNRAGANVLTF | TGCGCCAGCAGCGCAACAACCAACAGGGCTGGGGCCAACGTCCTGACTTTC
- | - | TRBJ1-2 | TRBV28 | CASREDSGYGYTF | TGTGCCAGCAGAGAAGACAGTGGCTATGGCTACACCTTC